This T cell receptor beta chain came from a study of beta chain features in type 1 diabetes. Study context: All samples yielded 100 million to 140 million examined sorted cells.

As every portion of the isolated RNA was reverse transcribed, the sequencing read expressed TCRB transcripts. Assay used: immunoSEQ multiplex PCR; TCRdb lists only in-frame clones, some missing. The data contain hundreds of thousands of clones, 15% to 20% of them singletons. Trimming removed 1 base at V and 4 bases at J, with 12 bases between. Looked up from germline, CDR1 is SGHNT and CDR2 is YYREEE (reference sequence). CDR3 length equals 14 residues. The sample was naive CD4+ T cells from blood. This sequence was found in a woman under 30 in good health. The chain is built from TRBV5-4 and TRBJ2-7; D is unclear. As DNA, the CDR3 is TGTGCCAGCAGCTTGACTGGGCAACAATACGAGCAGTACTTC. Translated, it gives CASSLTGQQYEQYF.